This TCR beta chain appears in the sequencing data of a study of blood T cell repertoires in COVID-19. The CDR3 covers 20 residues. Trimming took off 4 bases at V and 0 bases at J, with 27 bases between the two ends. From germline, CDR1 is MNHEY and CDR2 SMNVEV (reference sequence). Measured with immunoSEQ multiplex PCR; TCRdb has only the in-frame clones, and not every one. This sample yields about 240,000 clones, of which 70% to 85% are seen a single time; over 7.5% belongs to the top ten. V and J are TRBV27 and TRBJ1-1; D may be TRBD1 (6 bases). Sequencing input: peripheral blood. The source is a woman older than 75 with acute or convalescent COVID-19. The CDR3 coding sequence is TGTGCCAGCAGTTCATCTGGGCATGGGGCAGGGGCTACCGTGAACACTGAAGCTTTCTTT. This codes for CASSSSGHGAGATVNTEAFF.